The 27 T cell receptor beta chains listed next were all sequenced from one sample in a study of vaccination effects on CD4 cells after COVID-19. What these receptors recognize is not known. Before sequencing, viral peptide pools were used by the ViraFEST assay to expand antigen-specific CD4+ T cells. With approximately 9 days of culture completed, CD4+ T cells were isolated. Here immunoSEQ multiplex PCR was the method, and the copy in TCRdb shows in-frame clones only, minus some. Seen here are 23,000 or so clones, around 70% observed once, and the top ten hold approximately 12%. The source was CD4+ T cells from PBMCs cultured with HCoV-229E spike peptides, collected before COVID-19 vaccination. The source of these receptors is a human donor who received a COVID-19 vaccine.

There are a few counts of this clone. The chain uses TRBV27 and TRBJ2-7; TRBD2 matches 7 bases. Germline CDR1 MNHEY, CDR2 SMNVEV (reference sequence). This CDR3 comprises 15 residues. Germline trimming cut 6 bases from V and 5 bases from J; bases unmatched to any gene: 13. CDR3 sequence (DNA): TGTGCCAGCAGCTTCATCGGGGGGAGACTGGACGAGCAGTACTTC. Translating gives CASSFIGGRLDEQYF.

The gene calls are TRBV10-1 and TRBJ2-5; D gene ambiguous. Trimming removed 3 bases from V and 5 bases from J, with 7 bases in between. This CDR3 is 12 amino acids long. CDR1 and CDR2 (germline): WNHNN, SYGVQD (reference sequence). The CDR3 is CASSEVGETQYF. The CDR3 DNA reads as TGCGCCAGCAGTGAAGTTGGGGAGACCCAGTACTTC.

The CDR3 nucleotides are TGTGCCAGCAGCTTGGTGGGCGGTCGTCGGGAGACCCAGTACTTC. Translating it yields CASSLVGGRRETQYF. The chain couples TRBV5-4 to TRBJ2-5; D unresolved. The CDR3 spans 15 residues. Germline V CDR1 and CDR2: SGHNT, YYREEE (reference sequence). V was cut by 0 bases and J by 5 bases, with 14 bases left in between.

V usage is TRBV11-2 and J usage is TRBJ2-7; 7 nucleotides align to TRBD1. CDR3 size: 15 residues. Germline CDR1 is SGHAT and CDR2 is FQNNGV. The J segment lost 0 bases and the V segment lost 5 bases, leaving 7 bases of the junction unmatched. DNA for the CDR3: TGTGCCAGCAGCCTAAACCGGGACAGCTCCTACGAGCAGTACTTC. As protein: CASSLNRDSSYEQYF.

The DNA for the CDR3 is TGTGCCAGCAGTGAAGTGTCGACAGGGGGCACGGAGACCCAGTACTTC. Protein sequence: CASSEVSTGGTETQYF. The V gene is TRBV6-1, the J gene TRBJ2-5, with TRBD1 matching 10 bases. Germline values: CDR1 MNHNS, CDR2 SASEGT. V gave up 1 base and J gave up 5 bases; unmatched junction bases: 7. The CDR3 is 16 residues long.

The gene calls are TRBV7-9 and TRBJ2-7; possibly TRBD1 or TRBD2 for D (5 bases each). CDR3 size: 14 residues. Per germline, CDR1 SEHNR and CDR2 FQNEAQ (reference sequence). The V and J ends lost 5 bases and 6 bases respectively, with 17 bases between them. For the CDR3, the DNA is TGTGCCAGCAGCGTGGGACCGGAAGGTCGCGAGCAGTACTTC. Translating gives CASSVGPEGREQYF.

The rearrangement joins TRBV12-3 or TRBV12-4 to TRBJ2-3; D is undetermined. The CDR3 covers 13 residues. Deletions cut 0 bases from V and 3 bases from J, with 4 bases between. CDR3 bases: TGTGCCAGCAGTTTAGCGAGGACAGATACGCAGTATTTT. It is translated as CASSLARTDTQYF.

The V and J genes are TRBV5-1 and TRBJ1-6; D is uncertain. Germline loops: CDR1 SGHRS, CDR2 YFSETQ. The CDR3 runs 20 residues. V lost 0 bases and J 7 bases, leaving 26 bases between the germline ends. The CDR3 here is CASSLGSRLRTSPLNSPLHF. In nucleotides, the CDR3 is TGCGCCAGCAGCTTGGGTAGTCGGCTGCGAACCAGTCCTTTGAATTCACCCCTCCACTTT.

The chain is built from TRBV3-1 (or the pseudogene TRBV3-2) and TRBJ1-3; TRBD1 might be the D (6 bases). V was shortened by 6 bases and J by 0 bases, with 21 bases between the two germline ends. The CDR3 spans 18 residues. Per the germline V gene, CDR1 is LGHDT and CDR2 is YNNKEL (reference sequence). CDR3: CASRSGTQTPFSGNTIYF. The CDR3 DNA reads TGTGCCAGCAGGTCCGGGACACAGACGCCCTTCTCTGGAAACACCATATATTTT.

V and J are TRBV28 and TRBJ2-2; 7 nucleotides line up with TRBD2. CDR1 MDHEN and CDR2 SYDVKM come from the germline V gene. V lost 4 bases, J lost 3 bases, and 8 bases stayed unmatched. The CDR3 length is 16 residues. The CDR3 DNA sequence: TGTGCCAGCAGTTCATGGGCCCGGGGGGACACCGGGGAGCTGTTTTTT. Translated: CASSSWARGDTGELFF.

J is TRBJ1-2 and V is TRBV18; no clear D gene. CDR1 is KGHSH and CDR2 is LQKENI in the germline V gene. The CDR3 sequence is 16 residues long. Trimming took 0 bases from V and 2 from J, leaving 13 bases between them. This CDR3 is CASSPPFAEQNYGYTF. The CDR3 bases are TGTGCCAGCTCACCACCTTTTGCAGAACAGAACTATGGCTACACCTTC.

This chain joins TRBV6-5 and TRBJ1-3, with D perhaps TRBD1 (6 bases). V was cut by 0 bases and J by 3 bases, with 9 bases left in between. Per the germline V gene, CDR1 is MNHEY and CDR2 is SVGAGI. This CDR3 contains 15 residues. CDR3 sequence: CASSYSRGGGNTIYF. In nucleotides, the CDR3 is TGTGCCAGCAGTTACTCCAGGGGAGGTGGAAACACCATATATTTT.

The rearrangement joins TRBV3-1 (or the pseudogene TRBV3-2) to TRBJ1-1; D is unresolved. The CDR3 covers 15 residues. Germline V gene lookup returns CDR1 LGHDT and CDR2 YNNKEL (reference sequence). V gave up 4 bases and J gave up 4 bases, with 16 bases separating them. The CDR3 sequence is CASSLVDWSPTEAFF. In nucleotides, the CDR3 is TGTGCCAGCAGCCTCGTCGATTGGTCCCCCACTGAAGCTTTCTTT.

This chain connects TRBV18 to TRBJ2-7; D not certain. Germline V gene lookup returns CDR1 KGHSH and CDR2 LQKENI. The CDR3 consists of 11 residues. V lost 3 bases, J lost 3 bases, and 3 bases lay in between. The CDR3 coding sequence is TGTGCCAGCTCACCGGACTACGAGCAGTACTTC. Its protein product is CASSPDYEQYF.

The CDR3 protein is CASNGRATTGELFF. The CDR3 bases are TGTGCCAGCAACGGGAGGGCCACCACCGGGGAGCTGTTTTTT. The V and J genes are TRBV2 and TRBJ2-2; 8 bases map to TRBD2. CDR1 is SNHLY, CDR2 FYNNEI, per germline. V lost 7 bases, J lost 4 bases, and 5 bases stayed unmatched. The CDR3 totals 14 residues.

The chain links TRBV5-1 to TRBJ2-1; 9 nucleotides align to TRBD1. This CDR3 region has 16 residues. J gave up 8 bases and V 3 bases, and 12 bases lay outside the gene matches. Germline assignment: CDR1 SGHRS and CDR2 YFSETQ. DNA of the CDR3: TGCGCCAGCAGCTCGATCCGGGGACAGGGTTACGATGAGCAGTTCTTC. Encoded protein: CASSSIRGQGYDEQFF.

The chain uses TRBV5-1 and TRBJ2-3; TRBD2 agrees at 10 bases. CDR3 size: 18 residues. With 0 bases clipped from V and 2 bases from J, the junction kept 9 bases outside the gene matches. Germline values: CDR1 SGHRS, CDR2 YFSETQ. CDR3 in amino acids: CASSLESGRAGDTDTQYF. Written as DNA, the CDR3 is TGCGCCAGCAGCTTGGAAAGCGGGAGGGCCGGGGACACAGATACGCAGTATTTT. Filled out from reference TRBV5-1 and TRBJ2-3, the complete variable domain reads KAGVTQTPRYLIKTRGQQVTLSCSPISGHRSVSWYQQTPGQGLQFLFEYFSETQRNKGNFPGRFSGRQFSNSRSEMNVSTLELGDSALYLCASSLESGRAGDTDTQYFGPGTRLTVL.

The chain carries TRBV11-1 and TRBJ1-1; no reliable D call. The CDR3 sequence is 13 residues long. Germline V gives CDR1 SGHAT, CDR2 FQDESV (reference sequence). V was cut by 3 bases and J by 1 base, with 6 bases left in between. The CDR3 nucleotides are TGTGCCAGCAGCTTGGAGAAGAACACTGAAGCTTTCTTT. This gives the protein CASSLEKNTEAFF.

The CDR3: CASTKGAGPQYF. The CDR3 nucleotides read TGTGCCAGCACCAAGGGGGCCGGACCCCAGTACTTC. J is TRBJ2-5 and V is TRBV6-5, with 7 bases lining up with TRBD1. The CDR3 extends over 12 amino acids. Per germline, CDR1 MNHEY and CDR2 SVGAGI. V lost 7 bases, J lost 9 bases, and 8 bases stayed unmatched.

The chain combines TRBV7-8 with TRBJ2-3; the D is unclear. Trimming took 2 bases from V and 4 from J, leaving 19 bases between them. The CDR3 extends over 17 amino acids. Per the germline V gene, CDR1 is SGHVS and CDR2 is FQNEAQ. Written as DNA, the CDR3 is TGTGCCAGCAGCTTATCTCTTTGGATGGTTGACGCAGATACGCAGTATTTT. Protein sequence: CASSLSLWMVDADTQYF. Full variable domain (missing parts from reference TRBV7-8 and TRBJ2-3): GAGVSQSPRYKVAKRGQDVALRCDPISGHVSLFWYQQALGQGPEFLTYFQNEAQLDKSGLPSDRFFAERPEGSVSTLKIQRTQQEDSAVYLCASSLSLWMVDADTQYFGPGTRLTVL.

The rearrangement uses TRBV6-5 and TRBJ1-2; D might be TRBD1 (6 bases). This CDR3 comprises 14 residues. CDR1 and CDR2 from the germline V gene are MNHEY and SVGAGI. The V end was cut by 6 bases, the J end by 4 bases, with 15 bases between. CDR3 sequence (DNA): TGTGCCAGCAGCGATCCCAGGGGAGGCTATGGCTACACCTTC. The encoded protein is CASSDPRGGYGYTF.

This clone was seen a single time. The chain employs TRBV12-3 or TRBV12-4 and TRBJ2-2; D uncertain. Trimming left V 3 bases short and J 3 bases short, with 5 bases between. This CDR3 is 13 amino acids long. The CDR3 loop is CASSFLDTGELFF. CDR3 DNA: TGTGCCAGCAGTTTCTTGGACACCGGGGAGCTGTTTTTT.

The chain couples TRBV28 to TRBJ2-5; 12 nucleotides agree with TRBD2. V trimming: 5 bases; J trimming: 5 bases; junction bases outside the gene matches: 6. Germline CDR1 MDHEN, CDR2 SYDVKM. The CDR3 spans 15 residues. CDR3 sequence (DNA): TGTGCCAGCAGTGCTCTAGCGGGGGGGCGGGAGACCCAGTACTTC. Translating gives CASSALAGGRETQYF. Variable domain in full (rest from reference TRBV28 and TRBJ2-5): DVKVTQSSRYLVKRTGEKVFLECVQDMDHENMFWYRQDPGLGLRLIYFSYDVKMKEKGDIPEGYSVSREKKERFSLILESASTNQTSMYLCASSALAGGRETQYFGPGTRLLVL.

The rearrangement uses TRBV6-5 and TRBJ1-5, with 12 nucleotides matching TRBD1. Trimming removed 10 bases from V and 7 bases from J; junction bases left unmatched: 11. This CDR3 is 15 amino acids long. Germline-derived CDR1 and CDR2 are MNHEY and SVGAGI. DNA of the CDR3: TGTGCCACCAGGGGAGGGACAGGGGGCCGGCAGCCCCAGCATTTT. Amino acid sequence: CATRGGTGGRQPQHF.

The chain is built from TRBV19 and TRBJ1-5; D is undetermined. Trimming removed 5 bases from V and 3 bases from J, with 14 bases in between. The length of the CDR3 is 15 residues. In germline, CDR1 is LNHDA, CDR2 SQIVND (reference sequence). The CDR3 DNA reads as TGTGCCAGTAGTTCGTACTCGGGGAACAATCAGCCCCAGCATTTT. Encoded protein: CASSSYSGNNQPQHF.

A few counts support this clone. The genes are TRBV2 and TRBJ1-5; a weak D match, TRBD1 (6 bases). The V gene lost 3 bases and the J gene lost 4 bases, with 13 bases spanning the gap. Germline lookup yields CDR1 SNHLY and CDR2 FYNNEI. The CDR3 consists of 15 residues. In DNA form, the CDR3 reads TGTGCCAGCAGTGATAGACAGGAACCTAATCAGCCCCAGCATTTT. Translated: CASSDRQEPNQPQHF.

This rearrangement joins TRBV19 to TRBJ2-5; D uncertain. Trimming pared 6 bases from V and 5 bases from J, leaving 13 bases between. Per the germline V gene, CDR1 is LNHDA and CDR2 is SQIVND (reference sequence). This CDR3 has 13 amino acids. The CDR3 loop is CASSPRPRETQYF. CDR3 DNA: TGTGCCAGTAGCCCAAGGCCGCGGGAGACCCAGTACTTC. Supplemented by reference TRBV19 and TRBJ2-5, the full variable domain reads DGGITQSPKYLFRKEGQNVTLSCEQNLNHDAMYWYRQDPGQGLRLIYYSQIVNDFQKGDIAEGYSVSREKKESFPLTVTSAQKNPTAFYLCASSPRPRETQYFGPGTRLLVL.